The 8 T cell receptor beta chains below were found in one sample sequenced in a study of shared clonotypes between healthy human individuals. Assay used: immunoSEQ multiplex PCR; TCRdb lists only in-frame clones, some missing. The table includes roughly 1.5 million clones, around 98% detected once. The sample taken for sequencing was naive CD4+ T cells sorted from blood. The subset: CD45RA+ positively selected. Receptor source: a man younger than 45 in good health.

V gene TRBV11-2 combines with J gene TRBJ2-3, with 8 bases fitting TRBD2. Looked up from germline, CDR1 is SGHAT and CDR2 is FQNNGV. The junction had 4 bases not matched to a gene; V was cut back by 1 base and J by 1 base. The CDR3 extends over 16 amino acids. CDR3 in amino acids: CASSLGALAGTDTQYF. CDR3 DNA: TGTGCCAGCAGCTTAGGCGCACTAGCGGGCACAGATACGCAGTATTTT.

V is TRBV28 and J is TRBJ2-7, with 7 bases identical to TRBD1. V gave up 5 bases and J gave up 3 bases; unmatched junction bases: 7. Germline-derived CDR1 and CDR2 are MDHEN and SYDVKM. This CDR3 contains 14 residues. CDR3 nucleotide sequence: TGTGCCAGCAGTCGGGACAGCACGGGCTACGAGCAGTACTTC. It encodes CASSRDSTGYEQYF.

The chain links TRBV28 to TRBJ1-1, with a tentative D call TRBD1 (6 bases). The germline V gene encodes CDR1 MDHEN and CDR2 SYDVKM. The CDR3 extends over 15 amino acids. Trimming took off 5 bases at V and 2 bases at J, with 15 bases between the two ends. The CDR3 protein is CASSRPGHPNTEAFF. The CDR3 DNA reads as TGTGCCAGCAGTCGCCCGGGACATCCAAACACTGAAGCTTTCTTT.

The CDR3 bases are TGTGCCAGAAGCCTTGACAGGGAAGGGGAATCTAGCACAGATACGCAGTATTTT. It specifies CARSLDREGESSTDTQYF. This chain joins TRBV5-3 and TRBJ2-3, with 7 bases matching TRBD1. TRBV5-3 is sorted into the ORF group, with uncertain function. The CDR3 is 18 amino acids. J gave up 0 bases and V 4 bases, and 14 bases lay outside the gene matches.

The rearrangement joins TRBV28 to TRBJ1-2; TRBD1 is a possible D gene (5 bases). Germline assignment: CDR1 MDHEN and CDR2 SYDVKM. The CDR3 loop spans 14 amino acids. V lost 9 bases, J lost 3 bases, and 17 bases lay in between. Here the CDR3 DNA reads TGTGCCAGTGAATCAGGGTCCGTCGACTATGGCTACACCTTC. Its translation is CASESGSVDYGYTF.

V is TRBV28 and J is TRBJ1-5; tentative D call: TRBD1 (5 bases). This CDR3 comprises 15 residues. V shed 5 bases and J shed 9 bases, with 20 bases lying between them. Germline values: CDR1 MDHEN, CDR2 SYDVKM. The CDR3 region is CASSPSPQGTRPQHF. In DNA form, the CDR3 reads TGTGCCAGCAGTCCTTCCCCTCAGGGCACGAGGCCCCAGCATTTT.

The rearrangement links TRBV28 to TRBJ1-5; TRBD1 aligns across 8 bases. Per the germline V gene, CDR1 is MDHEN and CDR2 is SYDVKM. This CDR3 has 16 amino acids. V lost 7 bases, J lost 5 bases, and 13 bases stayed unmatched. The CDR3 loop is CASTPYQDREDQPQHF. The CDR3 bases are TGTGCCAGCACCCCCTATCAGGACAGGGAGGATCAGCCCCAGCATTTT.

The chain has TRBV28 and TRBJ2-5, with 7 bases aligning to TRBD2. The trim removed 2 bases at V and 0 bases at J, leaving 12 bases unmatched. From germline, CDR1 is MDHEN and CDR2 SYDVKM. The CDR3 has 18 residues. CDR3 in amino acids: CASSLQLGTGTNQETQYF. The CDR3 region has the DNA TGTGCCAGCAGTTTACAACTCGGAACGGGGACTAACCAAGAGACCCAGTACTTC.